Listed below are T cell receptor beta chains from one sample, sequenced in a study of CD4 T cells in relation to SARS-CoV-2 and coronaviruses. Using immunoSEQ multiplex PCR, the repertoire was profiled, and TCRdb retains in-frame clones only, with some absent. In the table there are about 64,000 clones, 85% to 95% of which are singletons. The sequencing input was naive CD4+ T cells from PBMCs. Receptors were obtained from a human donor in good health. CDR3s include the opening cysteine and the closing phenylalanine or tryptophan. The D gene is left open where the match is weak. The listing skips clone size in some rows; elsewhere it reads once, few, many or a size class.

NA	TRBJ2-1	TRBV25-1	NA	TGTGCCAGCAGTTGTGGGTTTAGCGGCGAAGTCTCCTACAATGAGCAGTTCTTC	CASSCGFSGEVSYNEQFF
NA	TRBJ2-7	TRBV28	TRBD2	TGTGCCAGCAGGCCCTTAGCGGGAGTCTCCTACGAGCAGTACTTC	CASRPLAGVSYEQYF
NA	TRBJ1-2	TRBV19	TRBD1	TGTGCCAGTAGTATATACAGGGGCGAAGGCTACACCTTC	CASSIYRGEGYTF
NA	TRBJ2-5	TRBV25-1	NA	TGTGCCAGCAGTGAATCTGGCCACCTTGTCCAAGAGACCCAGTACTTC	CASSESGHLVQETQYF
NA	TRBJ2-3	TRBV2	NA	TGTGCCAGCAGTATCGGGACCCTGACGGATACGCAGTATTTT	CASSIGTLTDTQYF
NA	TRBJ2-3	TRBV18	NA	TGTGCCAGCTCACGGGGGCGCACAGATACGCAGTATTTT	CASSRGRTDTQYF
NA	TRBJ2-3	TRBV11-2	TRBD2	TGTGCCAGCAGCTTAGGGGGGGGACTGAGAGATACGCAGTATTTT	CASSLGGGLRDTQYF
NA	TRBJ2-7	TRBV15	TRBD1	TGTGCCACCAGCAGAACCGGGACAGCTTACGAGCAGTACTTC	CATSRTGTAYEQYF
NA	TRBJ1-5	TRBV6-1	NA	TGTGCCAGCAGTGAAGGCGGCAGGAATCAGCCCCAGCATTTT	CASSEGGRNQPQHF
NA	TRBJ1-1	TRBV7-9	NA	TGTGCCAGCAGCTTAGAAGGGGCCAGCACTGAAGCTTTCTTT	CASSLEGASTEAFF
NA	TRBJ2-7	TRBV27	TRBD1	TGTGCCAGCAGTTCACTTGGACAGGGAGACTACGAGCAGTACTTC	CASSSLGQGDYEQYF
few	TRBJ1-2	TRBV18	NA	TGTGCCAGCTCACCACTAGGTTACGGGGGCTACACCTTC	CASSPLGYGGYTF
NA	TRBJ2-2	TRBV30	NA	TGTGCCTGGAGTATGATAAACACCGGGGAGCTGTTTTTT	CAWSMINTGELFF
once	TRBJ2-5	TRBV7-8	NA	TGTGCCAGCACCTTGGGGAGAGGAGTTAGGGAGACCCAGTACTTC	CASTLGRGVRETQYF
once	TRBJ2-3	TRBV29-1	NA	TGCAGCTTCAAAGGCGACACAGATACGCAGTATTTT	CSFKGDTDTQYF
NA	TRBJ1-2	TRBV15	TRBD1	TGTGCCACCAGCCCCGACAGGGCTAACTATGGCTACACCTTC	CATSPDRANYGYTF
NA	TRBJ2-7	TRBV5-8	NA	TGTGCCAGCAGCTTGGAGGGGAAATTTACCTACGAGCAGTACTTC	CASSLEGKFTYEQYF
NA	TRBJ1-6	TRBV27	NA	TGTGCCAGCAGCCCAAGGGTGCCAGCTAATTCACCCCTCCACTTT	CASSPRVPANSPLHF
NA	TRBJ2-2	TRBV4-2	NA	TGTGCCAGCAGCCAAGATAAGGGGCGAAACACCGGGGAGCTGTTTTTT	CASSQDKGRNTGELFF
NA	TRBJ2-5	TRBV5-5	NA	TGTGCCAGCAGCTTGTGGACTCAAGAGACCCAGTACTTC	CASSLWTQETQYF
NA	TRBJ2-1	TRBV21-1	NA	TGTGCCAGCAGCAAACGGGCTAGCGGGGGGTCCTACAATGAGCAGTTCTTC	CASSKRASGGSYNEQFF